The rows below give T cell receptor beta chains drawn from one sample of a study of blood T cell repertoires in COVID-19. The protocol was immunoSEQ multiplex PCR, while the TCRdb copy is restricted to in-frame clones and leaves out a portion. This table has some 350,000 clones, 90% appearing once. The sequencing input was peripheral blood. All receptors come from a man between 18 and 29 years old with active or convalescent COVID-19. Both conserved end residues are part of each CDR3. A D gene is named only where the DNA matches it firmly. Clone size is given for some rows only: seen once, a few or many times, or a class if the clone is expanded.

d_gene,j_gene,v_gene,abundance,CDR3nt,CDR3aa
TRBD1,TRBJ1-6,TRBV28,-,TGTGCCAGCAGCGGGGGACAGGGATCCTTCTCCTATAATTCACCCCTCCACTTT,CASSGGQGSFSYNSPLHF
TRBD1,TRBJ1-1,TRBV5-1,-,TGCGCCAGCAGCGGGGGGACAGGGCTGAACACTGAAGCTTTCTTT,CASSGGTGLNTEAFF
-,TRBJ1-5,TRBV7-2,-,TGTGCCAGCAGCTGGACTTCGACTCAGCCCCAGCATTTT,CASSWTSTQPQHF
TRBD1,TRBJ2-7,TRBV11-1,few,TGTGCCAGCAGCCGGGACAGCTACGAGCAGTACTTC,CASSRDSYEQYF
-,TRBJ2-7,TRBV2,few,TGTGCCAGCAGTGGTGAACAGCATTCCTCCTACGAGCAGTACTTC,CASSGEQHSSYEQYF
TRBD2,TRBJ2-1,TRBV6-5,-,TGTGCCAGCAGAGCGGGAGGGCCCGGGGTCTTC,CASRAGGPGVF
TRBD1,TRBJ1-2,TRBV3-1/TRBV3-2,-,TGTGCCAGCAGCGAAACGGGACAGGAGAACTATGGCTACACCTTC,CASSETGQENYGYTF
TRBD2,TRBJ2-7,TRBV28,-,TGTGCCAGCAGTTCCCCTGGACTAGCGGGGGGTTCAAGCTCCTACGAGCAGTACTTC,CASSSPGLAGGSSSYEQYF
TRBD1,TRBJ1-1,TRBV6-5,-,TGTGCCAGCAGTACTCGTGGACAGGGGTACCCTGAAGCTTTCTTT,CASSTRGQGYPEAFF
TRBD1,TRBJ1-4,TRBV28,-,TGTGCCAGCAGTGTCATGACAGGGGGCGATGAAAAACTGTTTTTT,CASSVMTGGDEKLFF
-,TRBJ2-7,TRBV9,-,TGTGCCAGCAGCGTAGGGCAGGGCACGGAGCAGTACTTC,CASSVGQGTEQYF
TRBD1,TRBJ1-4,TRBV6-5,-,TGTGCCAGCAGCTACCGACAGGGACGGAGTGAAAAACTGTTTTTT,CASSYRQGRSEKLFF
TRBD1,TRBJ1-5,TRBV7-9,-,TGTGCCAGCAGCCTTGGGACAGCCTACAATCAGCCCCAGCATTTT,CASSLGTAYNQPQHF
-,TRBJ2-1,TRBV7-7,-,TGTGCCAGCAGCTTAGATAGCGAATACAATGAGCAGTTCTTC,CASSLDSEYNEQFF
-,TRBJ1-2,TRBV11-2,-,TGTGCCAGCAGCGGAGACAGCTATGGCTACACCTTC,CASSGDSYGYTF
-,TRBJ1-4,TRBV19,-,TGTGCCAGTACCCCCTGGGGGGGCGGGCGGCATGAAAAACTGTTTTTT,CASTPWGGGRHEKLFF
TRBD1,TRBJ1-2,TRBV29-1,-,TGCAGCTGTCAGGGACAGCTCTATGGCTACACCTTC,CSCQGQLYGYTF
TRBD1,TRBJ1-2,TRBV4-2,-,TGTGCCAGCAGCCAAGTTGCGGAAACCCCAGGGGGCAACTATGGCTACACCTTC,CASSQVAETPGGNYGYTF
-,TRBJ2-7,TRBV21-1,-,TGTGCCAGCAGCAAAAGGCCCGGGACAGGCAGCTACGAGCAGTACTTC,CASSKRPGTGSYEQYF
-,TRBJ1-3,TRBV2,-,TGTGCCAGCAGCCGCCGGACTGTCTCTGGAAACACCATATATTTT,CASSRRTVSGNTIYF
TRBD1,TRBJ1-2,TRBV19,-,TGTGCCAGTAGTATAGGACAGGGGGAAAACTATGGCTACACCTTC,CASSIGQGENYGYTF
TRBD1,TRBJ2-2,TRBV5-4,-,TGTGCCAGCAGCGAACAGGGGGTAACCGGGGAGCTGTTTTTT,CASSEQGVTGELFF
TRBD1,TRBJ1-1,TRBV3-1/TRBV3-2,-,TGTGCCAGCAGCCCTTATACACAGGGGGACACTGAAGCTTTCTTT,CASSPYTQGDTEAFF
-,TRBJ1-1,TRBV28,-,TGTGCCAGCAACCTCGACAAGAACACTGAAGCTTTCTTT,CASNLDKNTEAFF
-,TRBJ2-5,TRBV18,few,TGTGCCAGCTCACCAAAGGGGGAGACCCAGTACTTC,CASSPKGETQYF
-,TRBJ2-1,TRBV10-1,-,TGCGCGAACTTAACTAAACGGGAGATGGTCTACAATGAGCAGTTCTTC,CANLTKREMVYNEQFF
-,TRBJ1-6,TRBV3-1/TRBV3-2,-,TGTGCCAGCAGCCAACTGCTTGACAGTCGAAATTCACCCCTCCACTTT,CASSQLLDSRNSPLHF
TRBD2,TRBJ2-2,TRBV6-5,-,TGTGCCAGCAGAGGGACTAGCGAAACCGGGGAGCTGTTTTTT,CASRGTSETGELFF
-,TRBJ1-6,TRBV19,-,TGTGCCAGTAGTAAGCAGGGCAGGGATTCACCCCTCCACTTT,CASSKQGRDSPLHF
-,TRBJ1-1,TRBV14,once,TGTGCCAGCAGCCAAGGTGCGGGAGTCGAAGCTTTCTTT,CASSQGAGVEAFF
TRBD1,TRBJ2-4,TRBV30,-,TGTGCCTGGAGTCAGGACAGGGCCGTCAAAAACATTCAGTACTTC,CAWSQDRAVKNIQYF
TRBD1,TRBJ2-7,TRBV12-3/TRBV12-4,-,TGTGCCAGCGGACAGGGGTTTACCTACGAGCAGTACTTC,CASGQGFTYEQYF
-,TRBJ1-1,TRBV24-1,-,TGTGCCACCAGTGACTTGAACACTGAAGCTTTCTTT,CATSDLNTEAFF
-,TRBJ2-7,TRBV28,-,TGTGCCAGCAGTAACGGAGCCTACGAGCAGTACTTC,CASSNGAYEQYF
-,TRBJ2-2,TRBV7-9,-,TGTGCCAGCAGCTACCCAGGGTTGGACGGGGAGCTGTTTTTT,CASSYPGLDGELFF
TRBD1,TRBJ1-5,TRBV9,once,TGTGCCAGCAGCTCGGGGACAGGTAACAATCAGCCCCAGCATTTT,CASSSGTGNNQPQHF
TRBD2,TRBJ2-5,TRBV3-1/TRBV3-2,once,TGTGCCAGCAGCCCCGGGAGGGGGGCCTCCCAAGAGACCCAGTACTTC,CASSPGRGASQETQYF
-,TRBJ2-1,TRBV19,-,TGTGCCAGTAGTATAATCCCTTACAATGAGCAGTTCTTC,CASSIIPYNEQFF
TRBD1,TRBJ2-3,TRBV3-1/TRBV3-2,-,TGTGCCAGCAGCCACACGGGACAGGTGACAGATACGCAGTATTTT,CASSHTGQVTDTQYF
-,TRBJ1-5,TRBV7-2,few,TGTGCCAGCAGCACAGACAAGTATCAGCCCCAGCATTTT,CASSTDKYQPQHF
TRBD1,TRBJ1-6,TRBV6-6,-,TGTGCCAGCAGCCGCGACAGGGATAATTCACCCCTCCACTTT,CASSRDRDNSPLHF